These 32 T cell receptor beta chains were all obtained from the same sample, sequenced in a study of OX40 agonist ivuxolimab in advanced cancers. The data were produced by immunoSEQ multiplex PCR, yet TCRdb's version contains in-frame clones alone and is incomplete. Of tens of thousands of clones in the sample, around 81% were seen once. This material consisted of CD4+ or CD8+ T cells sorted from blood, taken in a trial of the OX40 agonist ivuxolimab. The receptors were gathered from an adult with an advanced solid tumor such as melanoma, head and neck, liver or kidney cancer.

The chain joins TRBV12-5 to TRBJ2-1, with 7 bases identical to TRBD1. Germline CDR1 and CDR2: LGHNT and FRNRAP. The length of the CDR3 is 16 residues. With 5 bases clipped from V and 2 bases from J, the junction kept 9 bases outside the gene matches. CDR3 sequence reads: CASGPPRGTAYNEQFF. DNA of the CDR3: TGTGCTAGTGGTCCTCCGAGAGGGACAGCCTACAATGAGCAGTTCTTC.

This clone showed up just once. The chain combines TRBV14 with TRBJ2-7; D ambiguous. CDR3 length: 13 amino acids. The germline CDR1 and CDR2 sequences are SGHDN and FVKESK. The ends were cut back, 0 bases at V and 4 bases at J, with 7 bases in the middle. The CDR3 here is CASSQDAYYEQYF. The DNA for the CDR3 is TGTGCCAGCAGCCAAGATGCTTATTACGAGCAGTACTTC.

V and J are TRBV28 and TRBJ2-1; TRBD2 matches at 7 bases. This CDR3 is 15 amino acids long. V lost 5 bases and J lost 2; bases outside the gene matches: 6. Looked up from germline, CDR1 is MDHEN and CDR2 is SYDVKM. The CDR3 region has the DNA TGTGCCAGCAGTCCAGCGGGAATCCCCTACAATGAGCAGTTCTTC. Amino acids: CASSPAGIPYNEQFF.

The chain recombines TRBV18 with TRBJ1-6; D is perhaps TRBD1 (6 bases). The CDR3 contains 14 residues. Germline CDR1 and CDR2: KGHSH and LQKENI. V lost 3 bases and J lost 7, with 10 bases in between. The CDR3 DNA follows: TGTGCCAGCTCACCGGGCAGGGGAAATTCACCCCTCCACTTT. This sequence encodes CASSPGRGNSPLHF.

The rearrangement links TRBV7-2 to TRBJ2-3; 13 nucleotides line up with TRBD2. The CDR3 covers 16 residues. Trimming took 4 bases from V and 8 from J; bases not matched to a gene: 9. Looked up from germline, CDR1 is SGHTA and CDR2 is FQGNSA. CDR3 sequence: CASSSGTSGTRGTQYF. As DNA, the CDR3 is TGTGCCAGCAGCTCCGGGACTAGCGGGACGAGGGGTACGCAGTATTTT.

J is TRBJ2-1 and V is TRBV9, with a possible D match to TRBD2 (5 bases). V was pared by 4 bases and J by 9 bases, with 11 bases between. Germline lookup yields CDR1 SGDLS and CDR2 YYNGEE. The CDR3 totals 12 residues. The CDR3 region is CASSIELGEQFF. CDR3 coding DNA: TGTGCCAGCAGCATAGAACTAGGTGAGCAGTTCTTC.

The rearrangement links TRBV5-4 to TRBJ1-2; TRBD1 aligns across 12 bases. There are 15 residues in the CDR3. Germline V gene sequence: CDR1 SGHNT, CDR2 YYREEE (reference sequence). After removal of 0 bases from V and 6 bases from J, the junction contained 3 bases not matched to a gene. The DNA for the CDR3 is TGTGCCAGCAGCTTGGCCGGGACAGGGGGCCATGGCTACACCTTC. This encodes CASSLAGTGGHGYTF.

This chain joins TRBV28 and TRBJ1-2, with no clear D. The length of the CDR3 is 13 residues. Per germline, CDR1 MDHEN and CDR2 SYDVKM. V dropped 8 bases and J dropped 4 bases, with 14 bases sitting between them. CDR3 sequence: CASALHIFYGYTF. In DNA form, the CDR3 reads TGTGCCAGCGCCCTACACATTTTCTATGGCTACACCTTC.

The V gene is TRBV27, the J gene TRBJ1-2, with 10 positions matching TRBD1. Germline values: CDR1 MNHEY, CDR2 SMNVEV (reference sequence). This CDR3 spans 15 amino acids. Trimming cost V 2 bases and J 4 bases; bases outside gene matches: 4. The CDR3, as DNA: TGTGCCAGCAGTTTAAGGGACAGGGGATCCTATGGCTACACCTTC. Its protein is CASSLRDRGSYGYTF.

The V and J genes are TRBV9 and TRBJ1-5, with D perhaps TRBD1 (5 bases). The CDR3 consists of 15 residues. The germline V gene has CDR1 SGDLS and CDR2 YYNGEE. Trimming removed 4 bases from V and 4 bases from J, with 15 bases in between. CDR3 loop: CASSPLGTRNQPQHF. In nucleotides, the CDR3 is TGTGCCAGCAGCCCCCTCGGGACGAGGAATCAGCCCCAGCATTTT.

The chain uses TRBV5-1 and TRBJ1-1; D remains ambiguous. Germline loops: CDR1 SGHRS, CDR2 YFSETQ. V was shortened by 3 bases and J by 7 bases, with 10 bases between the two germline ends. There are 12 residues in the CDR3. The CDR3 DNA reads as TGCGCCAGCAGCTCCTCCACGGGTGAAGCTTTCTTT. Its protein product is CASSSSTGEAFF.

The genes are TRBV11-2 and TRBJ1-1; 8 bases line up with TRBD1. Trimming took 4 bases from V and 4 from J; bases not matched to a gene: 5. This CDR3 spans 14 amino acids. Looked up from germline, CDR1 is SGHAT and CDR2 is FQNNGV. CDR3 amino acids: CASSSHTGGTEAFF. CDR3 nucleotides: TGTGCCAGCAGCTCACACACAGGGGGCACTGAAGCTTTCTTT.

This chain's CDR3 is CASSQIAGGFYEQYF. The CDR3 bases are TGTGCCAGCAGCCAAATAGCGGGAGGGTTCTACGAGCAGTACTTC. This chain uses TRBV5-4 with TRBJ2-7; TRBD2 matches at 11 bases. Germline trimming cut 4 bases from V and 3 bases from J; bases unmatched to any gene: 6. This CDR3 has 15 amino acids. Germline V gene lookup returns CDR1 SGHNT and CDR2 YYREEE (reference sequence).

As DNA, the CDR3 is TGTGCCAGCAGCCCAGGTGTGGGCTATGGCTACACCTTC. Its translation: CASSPGVGYGYTF. The gene calls are TRBV7-9 and TRBJ1-2; D unresolved. The germline gives CDR1 SEHNR, CDR2 FQNEAQ (reference sequence). V dropped 5 bases and J dropped 4 bases, with 11 bases sitting between them. CDR3 size: 13 residues.

The rearrangement links TRBV28 to TRBJ2-3; D might be TRBD1 or TRBD2, each matching 5 bases. Trimming took 3 bases from V and 4 from J, leaving 14 bases between them. This CDR3 spans 15 amino acids. CDR1 is MDHEN, CDR2 SYDVKM, per germline. CDR3 sequence reads: CASSFWGRGADTQYF. The CDR3 region has the DNA TGTGCCAGCAGTTTTTGGGGGAGAGGGGCAGATACGCAGTATTTT.

As regards this clone: Relative to the germline gene, one junction end is altered; a read error may explain this. The rearrangement uses TRBV19 and TRBJ2-7; 9 bases map to TRBD2. From germline, CDR1 is LNHDA and CDR2 SQIVND (reference sequence). The CDR3 is 15 amino acids. The CDR3 region has the DNA TGTGCCAATAGTAGTAGCGGGAGTCCGACCAGCGAGCAGTACTTC. Translated: CANSSSGSPTSEQYF.

The chain links TRBV6-6 to TRBJ2-7; D unclear. The CDR3 has 13 residues. V gave up 4 bases and J gave up 5 bases, with 12 bases separating them. Germline lookup yields CDR1 MNHNY and CDR2 SVGAGI (reference sequence). CDR3 in amino acids: CASSLFEMDEQYF. In DNA form, the CDR3 reads TGTGCCAGCAGTTTATTTGAGATGGACGAGCAGTACTTC.

J is TRBJ2-3 and V is TRBV9; TRBD1 agrees at 7 bases. Trimming at V came to 0 bases and at J to 5 bases, leaving 9 bases not matched to a gene. This CDR3 is 16 amino acids long. The V gene's germline CDR1 is SGDLS and CDR2 YYNGEE. The CDR3 sequence is CASSVERDSLKDTQYF. The CDR3 DNA follows: TGTGCCAGCAGCGTAGAAAGGGACAGCTTAAAAGATACGCAGTATTTT.

The rearrangement links TRBV11-3 to TRBJ2-1; the D gene is possibly TRBD1 (6 bases). V shed 11 bases and J shed 2 bases, with 16 bases lying between them. Germline V CDR1 and CDR2: SGHNT, YENEEA. The length of the CDR3 is 14 residues. Here the CDR3 reads CASNVGHPYNEQFF. The CDR3 bases are TGTGCCTCTAACGTGGGACACCCCTACAATGAGCAGTTCTTC.

The gene calls are TRBV28 and TRBJ2-5, with 7 bases lining up with TRBD1. The CDR3 runs to 15 residues. J was trimmed by 5 bases and V by 4 bases; bases with no gene match: 10. CDR1 and CDR2 from the germline V gene are MDHEN and SYDVKM. The CDR3 nucleotides are TGTGCCAGCAGTTCTCCACAGGGGTTGAGGGAGACCCAGTACTTC. Translated, it gives CASSSPQGLRETQYF.

The chain joins TRBV5-1 to TRBJ2-3; 8 positions match TRBD2. This CDR3 spans 15 amino acids. Per the germline V gene, CDR1 is SGHRS and CDR2 is YFSETQ. With 5 bases clipped from V and 2 bases from J, the junction kept 7 bases outside the gene matches. For the CDR3, the DNA is TGCGCCAGCAGGGATAGCGGGGACCCCACAGATACGCAGTATTTT. As protein: CASRDSGDPTDTQYF. The full variable domain, with the rest looked up from reference TRBV5-1 and TRBJ2-3, is KAGVTQTPRYLIKTRGQQVTLSCSPISGHRSVSWYQQTPGQGLQFLFEYFSETQRNKGNFPGRFSGRQFSNSRSEMNVSTLELGDSALYLCASRDSGDPTDTQYFGPGTRLTVL.

The chain couples TRBV6-5 to TRBJ2-1, with no clear D. The germline V and J ends were trimmed by 0 bases and 0 bases, with 6 bases remaining between them. This CDR3 contains 15 residues. Germline V gene sequence: CDR1 MNHEY, CDR2 SVGAGI. CDR3 loop: CASSYSLSSYNEQFF. CDR3 coding DNA: TGTGCCAGCAGTTACTCGCTAAGCTCCTACAATGAGCAGTTCTTC.

The chain employs TRBV27 and TRBJ2-5; TRBD2 matches at 9 bases. V dropped 5 bases and J dropped 9; count of bases not matched to a gene: 13. CDR1 and CDR2 (germline): MNHEY, SMNVEV (reference sequence). The CDR3 runs 15 residues. For the CDR3, the DNA is TGTGCCAGCAGTCTCCTGACTAGCGGCCCCGGGGCCCAGTACTTC. Translating it yields CASSLLTSGPGAQYF.

This sequence joins TRBV19 and TRBJ1-5; 8 positions agree with TRBD1. The CDR3 has 13 amino acids. The germline V gene encodes CDR1 LNHDA and CDR2 SQIVND (reference sequence). Trimming cost V 5 bases and J 6 bases; bases outside gene matches: 3. The CDR3 DNA sequence: TGTGCCAGTAGTGACAGGGGAGGTCAGCCCCAGCATTTT. This sequence encodes CASSDRGGQPQHF.

The chain carries TRBV7-9 and TRBJ2-1; the match to TRBD2 covers 8 bases. Germline V gene sequence: CDR1 SEHNR, CDR2 FQNEAQ (reference sequence). CDR3 length equals 16 residues. The V gene end was trimmed by 7 bases and the J gene end by 8 bases; junction bases not matched to a gene: 16. Here the CDR3 DNA reads TGTGCCAGCATCCCTCGGGGCGGGGGGTTGAACTATGAGCAGTTCTTC. It yields the protein CASIPRGGGLNYEQFF.

The chain employs TRBV25-1 and TRBJ2-1, with D unresolved. This CDR3 comprises 11 residues. V lost 4 bases and J lost 10, with 8 bases in between. The germline gives CDR1 MGHDK, CDR2 SYGVNS. The CDR3 region has the DNA TGTGCCAGCAGTGGGCTGGCCGAGCAGTTCTTC. Translation: CASSGLAEQFF.

The chain recombines TRBV15 with TRBJ1-1; D is unclear. V was clipped by 0 bases and J by 7 bases, with 12 bases between them. The CDR3 has 14 amino acids. Germline V gene sequence: CDR1 LNHNV, CDR2 YYDKDF (reference sequence). The CDR3 reads CATSRDFKEGEAFF. The CDR3 nucleotides read TGTGCCACCAGCAGAGATTTTAAGGAGGGTGAAGCTTTCTTT.

V usage is TRBV5-4 and J usage is TRBJ2-2; 7 bases are shared with TRBD2. After removal of 4 bases from V and 0 bases from J, the junction contained 6 bases not matched to a gene. The CDR3 has 16 amino acids. Germline CDR1 and CDR2: SGHNT and YYREEE (reference sequence). CDR3 bases: TGTGCCAGCAGCGGTGCTAGCGGCCCGAACACCGGGGAGCTGTTTTTT. Its protein product is CASSGASGPNTGELFF.

This clone was detected only a few times. The rearrangement uses TRBV5-1 and TRBJ1-1; TRBD1 might be the D (5 bases). The CDR3 length is 13 residues. Trimming removed 9 bases at V and 4 bases at J, with 16 bases between. CDR1 and CDR2 from the germline V gene are SGHRS and YFSETQ. CDR3 sequence reads: CATHRGEGTEAFF. The CDR3 DNA is TGCGCCACCCATAGGGGAGAGGGCACTGAAGCTTTCTTT.

The chain is built from TRBV6-5 and TRBJ1-2; no definite D call. The V and J ends lost 6 bases and 8 bases respectively, with 13 bases between them. The CDR3 is made up of 12 amino acids. Germline V gene sequence: CDR1 MNHEY, CDR2 SVGAGI. For the CDR3, the DNA is TGTGCCAGCAGCCCCGGGGTTGGGGGCTACACCTTC. Translated, it gives CASSPGVGGYTF.

The chain employs TRBV2 and TRBJ1-5, with D perhaps matching TRBD1 (5 bases). CDR1 and CDR2 (germline): SNHLY, FYNNEI. Trimming cost V 4 bases and J 5 bases, with 6 bases left between them. CDR3 length: 12 residues. Written as DNA, the CDR3 is TGTGCCAGCAGTGGGGGGTATCAGCCCCAGCATTTT. This encodes CASSGGYQPQHF.

V usage is TRBV9 and J usage is TRBJ1-2; 8 bases fit TRBD1. Germline loops: CDR1 SGDLS, CDR2 YYNGEE. With 4 bases clipped from V and 4 bases from J, the junction kept 9 bases outside the gene matches. This CDR3 is 15 amino acids long. CDR3 loop: CASSPRTGRSYGYTF. In DNA, the CDR3 is TGTGCCAGCAGCCCACGGACAGGGAGGAGCTATGGCTACACCTTC. The full variable domain, in which reference TRBV9 and TRBJ1-2 provide the parts outside the CDR3, is DSGVTQTPKHLITATGQRVTLRCSPRSGDLSVYWYQQSLDQGLQFLIQYYNGEERAKGNILERFSAQQFPDLHSELNLSSLELGDSALYFCASSPRTGRSYGYTFGSGTRLTVV.